A selection of T cell receptor beta chains follows, all from one sample in a study of early T cells in non-severe SARS-CoV-2 infection. TCRdb used MiXCR to reprocess the 5' RACE reads, holding one entry per CDR3 protein. The sample yields fewer than 95,000 distinct CDR3 sequences, around 16% seen once. The sample in question was whole blood, obtained at baseline. The source is an adult who was a healthcare worker with PCR-confirmed SARS-CoV-2 infection or an uninfected control (not recorded which). Each CDR3 is given with its conserved first and last residue. D genes are given only for firm matches. Only some rows state a clone size, as once, few, many or a class for expanded clones.

D,size,J,V,CDR3,DNA
-,-,TRBJ2-1,TRBV7-2,CASSSQPLNEQFF,TGTGCCAGCAGCTCTCAGCCCCTCAATGAGCAGTTCTTC
-,few,TRBJ2-3,TRBV12-3/TRBV12-4,CASSLGGEPDTQYF,TGTGCCAGCAGTTTAGGCGGAGAACCAGATACGCAGTATTTT
-,-,TRBJ1-1,TRBV18,CASSPGKNTEAFF,TGTGCCAGCTCACCGGGGAAGAACACTGAAGCTTTCTTT
-,-,TRBJ2-7,TRBV28,CASSLGSNEQYF,TGTGCCAGCAGTCTAGGGAGTAATGAGCAGTACTTC
-,many,TRBJ2-1,TRBV5-4,CASSSEGSYNEQFF,TGTGCCAGCAGCTCCGAGGGCAGTTACAATGAGCAGTTCTTC
-,many,TRBJ2-2,TRBV10-3,CAISDQRATGELFF,TGTGCCATCAGTGATCAAAGGGCCACCGGGGAGCTGTTTTTT
-,few,TRBJ2-5,TRBV7-9,CASSLFVVSGQETQYF,TGTGCCAGCAGCTTATTTGTGGTTAGCGGCCAAGAGACCCAGTACTTC
-,-,TRBJ1-1,TRBV3-1,CASSQLQSNTEAFF,TGTGCCAGCAGCCAGCTGCAGTCCAACACTGAAGCTTTCTTT
TRBD2,once,TRBJ2-7,TRBV4-1,CASSLQVAGPGDEQYF,TGCGCCAGCAGCCTGCAGGTAGCGGGACCTGGCGACGAGCAGTACTTC
TRBD2,-,TRBJ2-3,TRBV28,CASSLLVWGGLTDTQYF,TGTGCCAGCAGTTTATTAGTTTGGGGGGGTTTGACAGATACGCAGTATTTT
TRBD1,-,TRBJ1-2,TRBV11-2,CASSRRDSKQGYTF,TGTGCCAGCAGCCGCCGGGACAGCAAGCAGGGCTACACCTTC
-,-,TRBJ2-5,TRBV7-8,CASSHAGGQETQYF,TGTGCCAGCAGCCACGCCGGGGGTCAAGAGACCCAGTACTTC
-,few,TRBJ1-6,TRBV6-1,CASSEGHSPLHF,TGTGCCAGCAGTGAAGGCCATTCACCCCTCCACTTT
TRBD1,-,TRBJ2-1,TRBV19,CASSPRTGEQFF,TGTGCCAGTAGTCCCCGGACAGGCGAGCAGTTCTTC
-,-,TRBJ1-2,TRBV7-9,CASSLVALNYGYTF,TGTGCCAGCAGCTTAGTGGCTCTGAACTATGGCTACACCTTC
-,few,TRBJ2-6,TRBV24-1,CATSDSVAGANVLTF,TGTGCCACCAGTGATTCGGTCGCCGGGGCCAACGTCCTGACTTTC
-,-,TRBJ2-5,TRBV11-2,CASSLPPWETQYF,TGTGCCAGCAGCTTACCGCCTTGGGAGACCCAGTACTTC
-,few,TRBJ1-2,TRBV28,CATRVGDYGYTF,TGTGCCACAAGGGTGGGGGACTATGGCTACACCTTC
-,few,TRBJ2-5,TRBV4-3,CASSPTGSRVGETQYF,TGCGCCAGCAGCCCGACTGGGTCACGGGTGGGAGAGACCCAGTACTTC
-,few,TRBJ1-4,TRBV7-9,CASSEDGATNEKLFF,TGTGCCAGCAGCGAAGACGGTGCAACTAATGAAAAACTGTTTTTT
-,-,TRBJ2-7,TRBV28,CASRFTQGSYEQYF,TGTGCCAGCAGGTTCACACAGGGATCCTACGAGCAGTACTTC
TRBD2,few,TRBJ2-5,TRBV29-1,CSARREGPSQYF,TGCAGCGCCCGCCGGGAGGGCCCCTCCCAGTACTTC
TRBD2,few,TRBJ2-7,TRBV5-6,CASSSGGRAYEQYF,TGTGCCAGCAGTTCCGGCGGGAGGGCCTACGAGCAGTACTTC
-,-,TRBJ1-1,TRBV28,CASGRGLEAFF,TGTGCCAGCGGGCGAGGACTTGAAGCTTTCTTT
TRBD2,-,TRBJ2-7,TRBV20-1,CSGQTLAGPPYEQYF,TGCAGCGGCCAAACCTTAGCGGGACCCCCCTACGAGCAGTACTTC